This TCR beta chain was identified in a study of STAT5B mutations in CD4+ large granular lymphocyte leukemia. Controls came from buffy coats of healthy blood donors. In its sample, this clone was seen a few times. Trimming at V came to 5 bases and at J to 2 bases, leaving 6 bases not matched to a gene. Per germline, CDR1 MGHRA and CDR2 YSYEKL. This CDR3 contains 15 residues. In the original processing: Productive clonotypes were detectable down to 2.59 x 10-5 frequency. Method: immunoSEQ multiplex PCR; TCRdb's copy keeps in-frame clones and lacks some. V and J calls and clone size are copied from that table; D and trimming were computed from the DNA. The sample has roughly 23,000 clones; 60% to 85% are singletons.

V usage is TRBV4-1 and J usage is TRBJ2-7; 10 bases are shared with TRBD2. The sequence was collected from a human donor in good health. Sequencing input: CD4+ T cells from blood buffy coats. DNA for the CDR3: TGCGCCAGCAGCAGTCAGCGGGAGGGGACCTACGAGCAGTACTTC. It translates to CASSSQREGTYEQYF.